What follows are 7 T cell receptor beta chains derived from one specimen sequenced in a study of radiation and T cells in renal cell carcinoma. This table comes from immunoSEQ multiplex PCR, and its TCRdb copy is limited to in-frame clones, with some not included. The sample carries more than 60,000 clones, 70% to 90% recorded once. Time point here: blood 4 weeks post-SBRT, at nephrectomy. Treatment meaning: 15 Gy SBRT to primary tumor, nephrectomy 4 weeks later. Sequencing was performed on blood, taken from a patient whose treatment included radiotherapy and nephrectomy. These receptors originate from a woman in her sixties or seventies with renal cell carcinoma.

The chain combines TRBV6-6 with TRBJ1-1; no reliable D call. Germline-derived CDR1 and CDR2 are MNHNY and SVGAGI (reference sequence). Trimming stripped 5 bases from V and 4 bases from J, with 5 bases between. The CDR3 totals 11 residues. CDR3 nucleotides: TGTGCCAGCAGTACCTTCACTGAAGCTTTCTTT. It codes for CASSTFTEAFF.

This clone was seen only a few times. This sequence joins TRBV27 and TRBJ1-5, with D unresolved. There are 13 residues in the CDR3. V shed 5 bases and J shed 5 bases, with 10 bases lying between them. Germline V gene sequence: CDR1 MNHEY, CDR2 SMNVEV (reference sequence). CDR3 nucleotide sequence: TGTGCCAGCAGTCACACCCCCGATCAGCCCCAGCATTTT. It yields the protein CASSHTPDQPQHF.

V gene TRBV18 combines with J gene TRBJ1-1; a possible D gene is TRBD1 (6 bases). This CDR3 has 17 residues. CDR1 and CDR2 from the germline V gene are KGHSH and LQKENI. Trimming cost V 3 bases and J 0 bases, with 17 bases left between them. CDR3 sequence: CASSPALDSSMNTEAFF. The CDR3 bases are TGTGCCAGCTCACCCGCTTTGGACAGCTCCATGAACACTGAAGCTTTCTTT. The full variable domain, its missing parts supplied by reference TRBV18 and TRBJ1-1, is NAGVMQNPRHLVRRRGQEARLRCSPMKGHSHVYWYRQLPEEGLKFMVYLQKENIIDESGMPKERFSAEFPKEGPSILRIQQVVRGDSAAYFCASSPALDSSMNTEAFFGQGTRLTVV.

This clone has a handful of counts. The chain links TRBV5-1 to TRBJ1-1, with D unclear. CDR1 and CDR2 from the germline V gene are SGHRS and YFSETQ. V was clipped by 4 bases and J by 0 bases, with 13 bases between them. The CDR3 is 15 amino acids. In DNA form, the CDR3 reads TGCGCCAGCAGCCGTAGCACTATCATGAACACTGAAGCTTTCTTT. Translating gives CASSRSTIMNTEAFF.

The rearrangement joins TRBV6-4 to TRBJ1-2; TRBD1 agrees at 10 bases. This CDR3 has 14 residues. The germline V gene encodes CDR1 MRHNA and CDR2 SNTAGT. After removal of 3 bases from V and 6 bases from J, the junction contained 4 bases not matched to a gene. Written as DNA, the CDR3 is TGTGCCAGCAGTGAGTCCGGGACAGGGGATGGCTACACCTTC. As protein: CASSESGTGDGYTF.

V usage is TRBV7-2 and J usage is TRBJ2-7; D unclear. The CDR3 totals 12 residues. Between the trimmed V and J ends, which lost 0 bases and 5 bases, there was a span of 5 bases. The germline gives CDR1 SGHTA, CDR2 FQGNSA. The CDR3 DNA follows: TGTGCCAGCAGCTTAGCAGCCAACGAGCAGTACTTC. It specifies CASSLAANEQYF.

This chain connects TRBV9 to TRBJ2-3; D ambiguous. Germline lookup yields CDR1 SGDLS and CDR2 YYNGEE. V gave up 0 bases and J gave up 5 bases, with 4 bases separating them. The CDR3 has 12 amino acids. The CDR3 loop is CASSVERDTQYF. CDR3 sequence (DNA): TGTGCCAGCAGCGTAGAACGAGATACGCAGTATTTT.